The clone carrying this TCR beta chain was seen many times. No antigen is known for it. The entry originates in a study of neurological immune-mediated disorders. The cDNA was synthesized by 5'RACE incorporating 10-nucleotide random UMIs. MiXCR was run by TCRdb on the 5' RACE reads, yielding one entry per CDR3 protein. The sample lists just under 45,000 distinct CDR3 sequences, roughly 12% seen once, with over 0.95% in the top ten. Regarding the study as a whole: The most TCR clonal expansion was seen in HTLV-1-associated myelopathy, whereas the least was seen in multiple sclerosis, below the level in healthy controls.

Per germline, CDR1 MNHEY and CDR2 SMNVEV (reference sequence). The CDR3 has 13 residues. The trim removed 6 bases at V and 7 bases at J, leaving 4 bases unmatched. This clonotype originated in a female donor in good health. The sample consisted of PBMCs. V usage is TRBV27 and J usage is TRBJ1-2; 11 bases fit TRBD1. CDR3 loop: CASSGQGAGGYTF. CDR3 DNA sequence: TGTGCCAGCAGCGGACAGGGGGCAGGTGGCTACACCTTC.